These 11 T cell receptor beta chains were all obtained from the same sample, sequenced in a study of T cells in Graves' hyperthyroidism and ophthalmopathy. TCR beta CDR3 sequences were amplified from RNA transcripts. When the TCR CDR3 underwent first-round RT-PCR, the HTBI primer set was used. TCRdb analysed the multiplex PCR reads with MiXCR anew, one entry per CDR3 protein. Seen here are roughly 840,000 distinct CDR3 sequences, about 38% observed once, and the top ten hold 7.5% to 9.5%. Sequenced material: blood. The receptors originated from a man aged 18 to 30 with Graves' hyperthyroidism.

The gene calls are TRBV10-3 and TRBJ2-2; no reliable D call. V was cut by 2 bases and J by 2 bases, with 15 bases left in between. The germline V gene encodes CDR1 ENHRY and CDR2 SYGVKD. The CDR3 contains 17 residues. The CDR3 region is CAISEDGISGNTGELFF. CDR3 sequence (DNA): TGTGCCATCAGTGAGGACGGTATCTCTGGAAACACCGGGGAGCTGTTTTTT.

This clonotype was detected ten times or more. V and J are TRBV2 and TRBJ1-4; D unclear. Germline values: CDR1 SNHLY, CDR2 FYNNEI. The CDR3 sequence is 10 residues long. The V end lost 5 bases, the J end lost 5 bases, and 0 bases lay between the germline ends. The CDR3 coding sequence is TGTGCCAGCAGTAATGAAAAACTGTTTTTT. Its translation: CASSNEKLFF. The full variable domain, completed using reference TRBV2 and TRBJ1-4, is EPEVTQTPSHQVTQMGQEVILRCVPISNHLYFYWYRQILGQKVEFLVSFYNNEISEKSEIFDDQFSVERPDGSNFTLKIRSTKLEDSAMYFCASSNEKLFFGSGTQLSVL.

The rearrangement uses TRBV4-1 and TRBJ1-5, with D hard to call. Germline loops: CDR1 MGHRA, CDR2 YSYEKL. Deletions cut 3 bases from V and 7 bases from J, with 13 bases between. CDR3 length: 14 amino acids. The CDR3 nucleotides are TGCGCCAGCAGCCATGAGAGGGCCGAACAGCCCCAGCATTTT. Its protein is CASSHERAEQPQHF.

The chain couples TRBV6-6 to TRBJ1-4; D remains ambiguous. This CDR3 has 12 amino acids. The V end lost 7 bases, the J end lost 5 bases, and 8 bases lay between the germline ends. Germline CDR1 and CDR2: MNHNY and SVGAGI (reference sequence). The CDR3 sequence: CASKDRNEKLFF. The CDR3 DNA reads TGTGCCAGCAAGGATAGGAATGAAAAACTGTTTTTT.

This clonotype was observed a few times. The V call is TRBV6-2 or TRBV6-3, the J call TRBJ2-7, with unresolved D. The length of the CDR3 is 14 residues. The germline CDR1 and CDR2 sequences are MNHEY and SVGEGT. Trimming shortened V by 2 bases and J by 7 bases, and 15 bases separated the two germline ends. The DNA for the CDR3 is TGTGCCAGCAGTTACCCAGCTCCAGTGGGGGAGCAGTACTTC. This encodes CASSYPAPVGEQYF.

The gene calls are TRBV20-1 and TRBJ1-1, with a weak D call TRBD1 (5 bases). Germline CDR1 DFQATT, CDR2 SNEGSKA (reference sequence). The CDR3 sequence is 15 residues long. Deletions cut 3 bases from V and 5 bases from J, with 19 bases between. The CDR3 region has the DNA TGCAGTGCTAGGAGAGGGGACGCCCCGGGAACTGAAGCTTTCTTT. It is translated as CSARRGDAPGTEAFF.

This clonotype was detected many times. The rearrangement links TRBV11-2 to TRBJ1-1; no clear D. The CDR3 runs 12 residues. CDR1 and CDR2 (germline): SGHAT, FQNNGV. CDR3 residues: CANSPSNTEAFF. The CDR3 DNA reads TGTGCAAATTCACCATCGAACACTGAAGCTTTCTTT.

The gene calls are TRBV6-4 and TRBJ1-1; 8 nucleotides align to TRBD1. V lost 6 bases, J lost 6 bases, and 6 bases stayed unmatched. Germline CDR1 reads MRHNA; CDR2 reads SNTAGT. This CDR3 region has 13 residues. Written as DNA, the CDR3 is TGTGCCAGCAGGGCAACGACAGGGGCTGAAGCTTTCTTT. Residues: CASRATTGAEAFF.

The V and J genes are TRBV6-5 and TRBJ2-2; possible D gene TRBD2, 5 bases. The CDR3 sequence is 12 residues long. V lost 5 bases to trimming and J lost 6 bases, with 7 bases between them. Germline CDR1 is MNHEY and CDR2 is SVGAGI. The CDR3 sequence is CASSTRAGELFF. CDR3 nucleotide sequence: TGTGCCAGCAGTACTAGAGCCGGGGAGCTGTTTTTT.

About this clonotype: Since the CDR3 does not end with the conserved phenylalanine or tryptophan, this likely comes from a read error. Because the CDR3's place on the DNA is in doubt, the DNA is left out and the CDR3 is given as listed by TCRdb. The chain links TRBV20-1 to TRBJ1-5; the DNA was not compared with TRBD1, the D call given in the table. Germline V gives CDR1 DFQATT, CDR2 SNEGSKA (reference sequence). Both ends counted, the CDR3 spans 13 residues. CDR3 region: CSARTIPTGPRIL.

Of note for this clonotype: Germline and junction disagree at one end, which may indicate a read error. The genes are TRBV7-8 and TRBJ1-6; D may be TRBD1 (6 bases). CDR1 SGHVS and CDR2 FQNEAQ come from the germline V gene. This CDR3 is 15 amino acids long. CDR3 sequence reads: CASSQATGNNSPLHF. The CDR3 DNA reads TGCGCCAGCAGCCAGGCCACAGGGAATAATTCACCCCTCCACTTT.